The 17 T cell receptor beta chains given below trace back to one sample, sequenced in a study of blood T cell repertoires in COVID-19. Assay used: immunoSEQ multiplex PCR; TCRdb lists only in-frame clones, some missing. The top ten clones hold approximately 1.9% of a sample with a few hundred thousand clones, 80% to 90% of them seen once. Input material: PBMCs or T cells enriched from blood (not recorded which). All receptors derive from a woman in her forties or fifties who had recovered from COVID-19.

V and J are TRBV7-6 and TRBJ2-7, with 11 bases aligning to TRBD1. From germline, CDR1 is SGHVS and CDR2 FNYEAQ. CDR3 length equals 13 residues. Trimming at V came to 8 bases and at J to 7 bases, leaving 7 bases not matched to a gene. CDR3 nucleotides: TGTGCCAGCTCCTCCGGGACAGGGGGTGAGCAGTACTTC. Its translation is CASSSGTGGEQYF.

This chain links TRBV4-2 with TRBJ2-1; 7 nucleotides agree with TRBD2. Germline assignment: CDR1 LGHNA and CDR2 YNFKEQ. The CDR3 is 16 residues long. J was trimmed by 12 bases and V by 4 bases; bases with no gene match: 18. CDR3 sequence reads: CASSPTPTSPNDGQFF. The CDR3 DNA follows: TGTGCCAGCAGCCCAACACCGACTAGCCCAAATGATGGGCAGTTCTTC.

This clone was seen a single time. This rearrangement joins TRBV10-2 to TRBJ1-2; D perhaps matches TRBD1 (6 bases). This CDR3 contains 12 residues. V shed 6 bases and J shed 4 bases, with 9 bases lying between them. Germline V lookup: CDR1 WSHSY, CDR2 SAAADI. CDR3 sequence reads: CASRDSFYGYTF. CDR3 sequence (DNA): TGCGCCAGCAGGGACAGTTTCTATGGCTACACCTTC.

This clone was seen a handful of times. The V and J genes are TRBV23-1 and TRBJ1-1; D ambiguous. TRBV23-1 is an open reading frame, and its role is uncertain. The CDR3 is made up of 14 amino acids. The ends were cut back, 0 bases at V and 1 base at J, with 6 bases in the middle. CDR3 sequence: CASSQSNRNTEAFF. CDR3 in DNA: TGCGCCAGCAGTCAATCGAACAGGAACACTGAAGCTTTCTTT.

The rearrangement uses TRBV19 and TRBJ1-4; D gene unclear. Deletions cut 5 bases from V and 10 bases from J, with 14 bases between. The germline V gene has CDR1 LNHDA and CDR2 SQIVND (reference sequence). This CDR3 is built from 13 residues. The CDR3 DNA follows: TGTGCCAGTAGTCCTAGAGAATTGGCAAAACTGTTTTTT. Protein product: CASSPRELAKLFF. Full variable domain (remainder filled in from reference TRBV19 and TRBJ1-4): DGGITQSPKYLFRKEGQNVTLSCEQNLNHDAMYWYRQDPGQGLRLIYYSQIVNDFQKGDIAEGYSVSREKKESFPLTVTSAQKNPTAFYLCASSPRELAKLFFGSGTQLSVL.

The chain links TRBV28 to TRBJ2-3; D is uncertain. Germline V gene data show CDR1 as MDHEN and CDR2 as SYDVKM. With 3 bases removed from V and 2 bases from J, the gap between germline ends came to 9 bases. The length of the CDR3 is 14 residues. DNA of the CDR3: TGTGCCAGCAGTTTTGGCCAGTACACAGATACGCAGTATTTT. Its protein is CASSFGQYTDTQYF.

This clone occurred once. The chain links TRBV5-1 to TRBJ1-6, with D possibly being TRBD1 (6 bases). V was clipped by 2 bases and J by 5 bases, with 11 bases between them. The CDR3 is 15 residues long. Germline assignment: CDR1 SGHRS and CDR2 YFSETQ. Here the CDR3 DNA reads TGCGCCAGCAGCTTACAGGGATTAAATAATTCACCCCTCCACTTT. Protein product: CASSLQGLNNSPLHF.

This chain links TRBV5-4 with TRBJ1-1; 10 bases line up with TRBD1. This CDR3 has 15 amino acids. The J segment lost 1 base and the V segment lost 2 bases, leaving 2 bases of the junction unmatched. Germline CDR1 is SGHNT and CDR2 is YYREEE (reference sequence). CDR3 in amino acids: CASSFWTGGNTEAFF. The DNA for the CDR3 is TGTGCCAGCAGCTTCTGGACAGGGGGGAACACTGAAGCTTTCTTT.

The CDR3 is CASSKPRVVVHGYTF. The CDR3 region has the DNA TGTGCCAGCAGCAAGCCCAGGGTGGTGGTACATGGCTACACCTTC. This sequence joins TRBV21-1 and TRBJ1-2; the D segment call TRBD1 is taken from the table without a DNA check. TRBV21-1 is noted as a pseudogene. The CDR3 is 15 residues long.

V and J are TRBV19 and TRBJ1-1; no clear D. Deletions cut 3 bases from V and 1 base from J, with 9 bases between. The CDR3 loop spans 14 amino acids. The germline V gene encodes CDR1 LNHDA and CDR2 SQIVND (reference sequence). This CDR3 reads CASSMNRANTEAFF. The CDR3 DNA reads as TGTGCCAGTAGTATGAATAGAGCGAACACTGAAGCTTTCTTT.

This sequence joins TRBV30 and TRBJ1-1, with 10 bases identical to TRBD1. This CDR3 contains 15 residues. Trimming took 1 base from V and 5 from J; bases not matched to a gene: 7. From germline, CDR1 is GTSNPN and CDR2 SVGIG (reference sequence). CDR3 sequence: CAWSAPGQGSTEAFF. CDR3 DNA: TGTGCCTGGAGTGCCCCGGGACAGGGGTCTACTGAAGCTTTCTTT.

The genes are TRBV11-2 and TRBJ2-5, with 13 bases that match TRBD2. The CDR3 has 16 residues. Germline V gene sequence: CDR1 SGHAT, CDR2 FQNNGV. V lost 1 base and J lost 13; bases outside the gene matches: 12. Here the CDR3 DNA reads TGTGCCAGCAGCTTAGGGACTAGCGGGAGTAGGGGACTGCCGTACTTC. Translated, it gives CASSLGTSGSRGLPYF.

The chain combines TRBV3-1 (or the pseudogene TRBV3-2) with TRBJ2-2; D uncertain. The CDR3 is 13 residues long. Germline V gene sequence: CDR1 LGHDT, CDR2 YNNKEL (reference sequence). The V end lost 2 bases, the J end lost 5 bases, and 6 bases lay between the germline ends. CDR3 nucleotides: TGTGCCAGCAGCCAACTCGAGACCGGGGAGCTGTTTTTT. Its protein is CASSQLETGELFF.

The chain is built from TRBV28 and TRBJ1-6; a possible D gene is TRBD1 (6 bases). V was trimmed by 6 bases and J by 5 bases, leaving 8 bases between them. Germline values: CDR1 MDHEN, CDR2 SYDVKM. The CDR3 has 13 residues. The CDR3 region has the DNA TGTGCCAGCAGCGGGGACAATAATTCACCCCTCCACTTT. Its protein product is CASSGDNNSPLHF. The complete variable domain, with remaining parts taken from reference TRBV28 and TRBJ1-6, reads DVKVTQSSRYLVKRTGEKVFLECVQDMDHENMFWYRQDPGLGLRLIYFSYDVKMKEKGDIPEGYSVSREKKERFSLILESASTNQTSMYLCASSGDNNSPLHFGNGTRLTVT.

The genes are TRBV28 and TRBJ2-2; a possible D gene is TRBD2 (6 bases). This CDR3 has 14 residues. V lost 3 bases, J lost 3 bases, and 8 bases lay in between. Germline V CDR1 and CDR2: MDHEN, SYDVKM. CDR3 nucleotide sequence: TGTGCCAGCAGTTTGGGGGACTACACCGGGGAGCTGTTTTTT. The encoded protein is CASSLGDYTGELFF.

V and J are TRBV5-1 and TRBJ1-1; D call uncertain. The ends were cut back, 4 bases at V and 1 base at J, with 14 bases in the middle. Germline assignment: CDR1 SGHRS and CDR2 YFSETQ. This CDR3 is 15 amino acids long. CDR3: CASSPVGLPNTEAFF. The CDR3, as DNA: TGCGCCAGCAGCCCCGTAGGACTCCCGAACACTGAAGCTTTCTTT.

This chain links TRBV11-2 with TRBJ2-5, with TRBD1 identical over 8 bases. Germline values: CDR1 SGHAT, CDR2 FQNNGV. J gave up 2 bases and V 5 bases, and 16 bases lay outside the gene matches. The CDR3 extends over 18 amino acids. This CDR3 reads CASSPTRFRQGTQETQYF. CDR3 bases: TGTGCCAGCAGCCCAACAAGATTTCGACAGGGGACACAAGAGACCCAGTACTTC.